One T cell receptor beta chain is described in this entry. This clone's antigen is unknown. Base qualities are not recorded, but no much larger clone differs from it by a single base. Peripheral blood CD8+ and CD4+ T cells from healthy donors, Susac syndrome patients and multiple sclerosis patients were profiled by high-throughput TCR beta sequencing. Healthy donors were age- and sex-matched controls. Bulk CD8+ and CD4+ T cells were purified by magnetic negative isolation, while CD8+ TEMRA cells were enriched using FACS. Blood was drawn into EDTA tubes, processed within 24 hours, and PBMCs were isolated by density gradient centrifugation. PBMCs intended for TCR sequencing were frozen in liquid nitrogen and were later thawed in a 37 degrees C water bath. Purity of sorted or isolated CD4+, CD8+ and CD8+ TEMRA cells was at least 90%. This entry comes from a study of CD8 T cells in Susac syndrome (dated by TCRdb to between 2019 and 2020). About the full investigation: The study used repertoire sequencing to test whether antigen drove CD8+ T cell activation and differentiation in Susac syndrome. Paper-wide results and their limitations: The study acknowledged that relatively few individuals were included in the TCR sequencing and HLA analysis.

CDR1 and CDR2, per the germline V gene (reference sequence), are LNHDA and SQIVND. The CDR3 contains 12 residues, cysteine and phenylalanine counted. Solely the CDR3 DNA is kept, with 36 bases framed from the first base. V is shortened by 6 bases, J by 9 bases, and the region joining them spans 12 bases. RNA was extracted with the RNeasy kit and roughly 0.45 to 1 ug was reverse transcribed using random hexamers. TCR beta CDR3 regions were amplified with the immunoSEQ multiplex PCR assay covering 54 Vbeta and 13 Jbeta segments. PCR amplification bias was corrected by using a synthetic template baseline for primer optimization and computational correction. The published analysis was carried out like this. Reads were annotated to V, D and J genes per IMGT and analyzed with immunoSEQ Analyzer, keeping only productive sequences. Clonality was computed as one minus Shannon entropy normalized by log2 of the number of productive unique sequences. For each patient and control, public and private clones were evaluated among the 100 most prevalent clones. Susac-specific clones were defined as absent from healthy and MS cohorts, 1052 published viral clones and other ImmuneACCESS disease sequences. The public reads were run again by TCRdb, first through fastp at Q25 and then through MiXCR, and only productive beta chains were kept. All rows with the same CDR3 protein become a single entry with the most common DNA and genes. The V and J calls were determined by TCRdb, not by the authors. The sample table shows around 170,000 distinct CDR3 sequences, and 92% are seen once. The ten largest clonotypes hold about 0.073% of the sample.

Sequences were obtained from CD4+ T cells from PBMCs. The chain links TRBV19 with TRBJ1-5, and possibly TRBD1, on 5 matching bases. The receptor's source is a human donor in good health. The nucleotide sequence is TGTGCCAGTAGGGACTTTAGGGGGCCCCAGCATTTT. This encodes CASRDFRGPQHF.